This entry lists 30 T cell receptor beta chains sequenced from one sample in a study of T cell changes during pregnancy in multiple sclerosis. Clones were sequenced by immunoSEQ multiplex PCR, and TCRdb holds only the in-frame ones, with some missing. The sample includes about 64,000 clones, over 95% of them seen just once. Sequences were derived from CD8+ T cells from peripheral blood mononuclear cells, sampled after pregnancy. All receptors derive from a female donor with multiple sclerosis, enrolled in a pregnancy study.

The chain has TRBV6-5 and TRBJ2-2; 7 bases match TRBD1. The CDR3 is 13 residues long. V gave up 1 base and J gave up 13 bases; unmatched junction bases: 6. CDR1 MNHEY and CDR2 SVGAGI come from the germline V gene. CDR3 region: CASSYYAGGPLFF. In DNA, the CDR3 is TGTGCCAGCAGTTACTACGCAGGGGGACCGCTGTTTTTT.

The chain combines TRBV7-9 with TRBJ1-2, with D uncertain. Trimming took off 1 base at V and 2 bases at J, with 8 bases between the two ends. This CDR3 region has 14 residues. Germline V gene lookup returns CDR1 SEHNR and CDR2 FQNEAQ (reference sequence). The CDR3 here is CASSLDSVNYGYTF. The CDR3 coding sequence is TGTGCCAGCAGCTTAGATTCGGTAAACTATGGCTACACCTTC.

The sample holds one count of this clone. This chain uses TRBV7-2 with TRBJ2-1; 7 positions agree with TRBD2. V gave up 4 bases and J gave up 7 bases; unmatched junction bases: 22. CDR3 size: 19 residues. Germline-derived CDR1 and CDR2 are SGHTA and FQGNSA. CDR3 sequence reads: CASSSPDDWAGDLSNEQFF. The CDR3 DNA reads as TGTGCCAGCAGCTCGCCGGATGACTGGGCGGGAGACCTTTCGAATGAGCAGTTCTTC. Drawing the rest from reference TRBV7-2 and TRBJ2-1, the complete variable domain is GAGVSQSPSNKVTEKGKDVELRCDPISGHTALYWYRQSLGQGLEFLIYFQGNSAPDKSGLPSDRFSAERTGGSVSTLTIQRTQQEDSAVYLCASSSPDDWAGDLSNEQFFGPGTRLTVL.

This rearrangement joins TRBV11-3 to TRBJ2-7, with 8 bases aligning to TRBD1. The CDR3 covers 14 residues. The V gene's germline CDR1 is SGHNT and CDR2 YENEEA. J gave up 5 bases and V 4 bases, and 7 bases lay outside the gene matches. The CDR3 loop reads CASSSGRGLDEQYF. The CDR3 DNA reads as TGTGCCAGCAGCTCGGGCAGGGGGCTCGACGAGCAGTACTTC. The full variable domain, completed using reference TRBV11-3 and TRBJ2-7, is EAGVVQSPRYKIIEKKQPVAFWCNPISGHNTLYWYLQNLGQGPELLIRYENEEAVDDSQLPKDRFSAERLKGVDSTLKIQPAELGDSAVYLCASSSGRGLDEQYFGPGTRLTVT.

This chain's CDR3 is CASSLASGQGREKLFF. The CDR3 nucleotides read TGTGCCAGCAGCTTAGCCTCGGGACAGGGAAGAGAAAAACTGTTTTTT. The chain has TRBV7-9 and TRBJ1-4; TRBD1 matches 9 bases. Unmatched junction bases numbered 7, after V lost 0 bases and J lost 8 bases. Germline CDR1 and CDR2: SEHNR and FQNEAQ (reference sequence). The CDR3 is 16 amino acids.

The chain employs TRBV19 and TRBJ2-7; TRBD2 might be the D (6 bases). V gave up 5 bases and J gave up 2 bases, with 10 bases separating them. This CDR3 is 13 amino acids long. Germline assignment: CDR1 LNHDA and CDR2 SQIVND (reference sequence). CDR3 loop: CASSGSGAYEQYF. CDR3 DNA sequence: TGTGCCAGTAGTGGGTCGGGGGCCTACGAGCAGTACTTC.

The CDR3 coding sequence is TGCGCCAGCAGCCAAGATGCGGGGGGGAACACTGAAGCTTTCTTT. It yields the protein CASSQDAGGNTEAFF. J is TRBJ1-1 and V is TRBV4-3; D possibly corresponds to TRBD1 (5 bases). The CDR3 has 15 amino acids. The V end lost 0 bases, the J end lost 1 base, and 9 bases lay between the germline ends. The germline V gene encodes CDR1 LGHNA and CDR2 YSLEER.

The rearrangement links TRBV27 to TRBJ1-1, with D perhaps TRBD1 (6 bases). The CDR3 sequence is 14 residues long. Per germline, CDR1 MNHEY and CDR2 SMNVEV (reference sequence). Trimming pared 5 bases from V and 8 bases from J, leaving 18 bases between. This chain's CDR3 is CASSTPTGPDEAFF. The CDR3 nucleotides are TGTGCCAGCAGTACTCCGACAGGTCCCGACGAAGCTTTCTTT.

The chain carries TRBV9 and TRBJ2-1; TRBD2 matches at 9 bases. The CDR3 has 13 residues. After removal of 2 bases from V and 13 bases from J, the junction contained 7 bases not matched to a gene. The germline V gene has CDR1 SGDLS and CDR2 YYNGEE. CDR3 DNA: TGTGCCAGCAGCGTTGGTAGCGGGAGTTCACAGTTCTTC. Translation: CASSVGSGSSQFF.

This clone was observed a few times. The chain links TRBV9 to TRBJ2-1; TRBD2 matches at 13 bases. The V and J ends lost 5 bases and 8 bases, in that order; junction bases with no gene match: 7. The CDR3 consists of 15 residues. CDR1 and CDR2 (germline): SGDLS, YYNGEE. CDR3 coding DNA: TGTGCCAGCAGTTGGACTAGCGGGAGTGGCGATGAGCAGTTCTTC. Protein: CASSWTSGSGDEQFF. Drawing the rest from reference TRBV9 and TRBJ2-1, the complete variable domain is DSGVTQTPKHLITATGQRVTLRCSPRSGDLSVYWYQQSLDQGLQFLIQYYNGEERAKGNILERFSAQQFPDLHSELNLSSLELGDSALYFCASSWTSGSGDEQFFGPGTRLTVL.

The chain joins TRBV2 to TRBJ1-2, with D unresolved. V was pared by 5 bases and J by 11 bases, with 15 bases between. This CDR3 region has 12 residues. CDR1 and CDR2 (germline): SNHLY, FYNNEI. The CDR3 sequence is CASSHLSEGYTF. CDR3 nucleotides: TGTGCCAGCAGTCATCTGTCAGAGGGATACACCTTC.

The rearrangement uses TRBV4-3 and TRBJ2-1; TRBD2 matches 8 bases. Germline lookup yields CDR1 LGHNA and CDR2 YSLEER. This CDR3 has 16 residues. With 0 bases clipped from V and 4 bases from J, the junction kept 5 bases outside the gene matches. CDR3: CASSQDETSGYNEQFF. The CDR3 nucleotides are TGCGCCAGCAGCCAAGATGAAACTAGCGGTTACAATGAGCAGTTCTTC.

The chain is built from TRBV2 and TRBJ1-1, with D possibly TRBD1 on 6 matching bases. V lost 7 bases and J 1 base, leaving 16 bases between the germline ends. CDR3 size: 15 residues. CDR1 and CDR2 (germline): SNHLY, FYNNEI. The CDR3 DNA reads TGTGCCAGCACCGAGAGGGCAGGGGAGAACACTGAAGCTTTCTTT. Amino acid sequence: CASTERAGENTEAFF.

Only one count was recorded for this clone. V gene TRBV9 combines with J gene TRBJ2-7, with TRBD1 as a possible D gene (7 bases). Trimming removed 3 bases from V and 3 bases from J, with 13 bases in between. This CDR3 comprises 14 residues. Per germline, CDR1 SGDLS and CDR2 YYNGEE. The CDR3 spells CASSAQGEVYEQYF. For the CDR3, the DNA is TGTGCCAGCAGCGCTCAGGGGGAGGTCTACGAGCAGTACTTC. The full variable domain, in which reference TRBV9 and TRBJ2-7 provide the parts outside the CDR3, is DSGVTQTPKHLITATGQRVTLRCSPRSGDLSVYWYQQSLDQGLQFLIQYYNGEERAKGNILERFSAQQFPDLHSELNLSSLELGDSALYFCASSAQGEVYEQYFGPGTRLTVT.

CDR3 amino acids: CSVPKGDSYEQYF. DNA for the CDR3: TGCAGCGTCCCCAAGGGGGACTCCTACGAGCAGTACTTC. The chain links TRBV29-1 to TRBJ2-7, with TRBD1 as a possible D gene (6 bases). CDR1 and CDR2 from the germline V gene are SQVTM and ANQGSEA. V lost 6 bases and J lost 0, with 12 bases in between. The CDR3 runs 13 residues.

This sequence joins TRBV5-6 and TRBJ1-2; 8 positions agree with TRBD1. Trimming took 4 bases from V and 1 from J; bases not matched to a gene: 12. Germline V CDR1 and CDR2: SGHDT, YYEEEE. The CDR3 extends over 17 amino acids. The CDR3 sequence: CASSILTGDRGNYGYTF. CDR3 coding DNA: TGTGCCAGCAGCATTCTGACAGGCGACAGGGGTAACTATGGCTACACCTTC.

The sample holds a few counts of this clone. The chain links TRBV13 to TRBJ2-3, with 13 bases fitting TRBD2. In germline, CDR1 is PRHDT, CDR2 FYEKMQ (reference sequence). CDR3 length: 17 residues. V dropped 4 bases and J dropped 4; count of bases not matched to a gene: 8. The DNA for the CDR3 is TGTGCCAGCAGCTCCACTCAACTAGCGGGAGGGGCAGATACGCAGTATTTT. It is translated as CASSSTQLAGGADTQYF.

CDR3 sequence (DNA): TGTGCCAGTAGGCTACTACAGGGGGCGCCCACTGAAGCTTTCTTT. Protein sequence: CASRLLQGAPTEAFF. V gene TRBV19 combines with J gene TRBJ1-1; TRBD1 matches 9 bases. The CDR3 sequence is 15 residues long. Germline V gene lookup returns CDR1 LNHDA and CDR2 SQIVND (reference sequence). V dropped 6 bases and J dropped 4; count of bases not matched to a gene: 9.

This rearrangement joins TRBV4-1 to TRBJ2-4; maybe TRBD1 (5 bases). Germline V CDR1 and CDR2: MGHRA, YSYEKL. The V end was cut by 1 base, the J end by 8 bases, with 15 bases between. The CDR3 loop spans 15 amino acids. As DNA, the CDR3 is TGCGCCAGCAGCCAAGGTCTGGCAGGGAAGGACATTCAGTACTTC. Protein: CASSQGLAGKDIQYF.

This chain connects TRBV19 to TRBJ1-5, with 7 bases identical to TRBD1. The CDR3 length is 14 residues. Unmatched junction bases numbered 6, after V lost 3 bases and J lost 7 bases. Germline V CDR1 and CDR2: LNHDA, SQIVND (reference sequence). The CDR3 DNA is TGTGCCAGTAGTATTGGCGCAGGGGGACAGCCCCAGCATTTT. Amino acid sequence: CASSIGAGGQPQHF.

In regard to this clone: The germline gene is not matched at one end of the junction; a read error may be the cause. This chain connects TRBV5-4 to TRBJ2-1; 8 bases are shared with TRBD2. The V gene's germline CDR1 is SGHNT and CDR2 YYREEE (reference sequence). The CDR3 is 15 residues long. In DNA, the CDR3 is TGTGCCAGCAGCTTGGCCGCTAGCGGGTCTGTGGGCCGGATCTTC. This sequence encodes CASSLAASGSVGRIF.

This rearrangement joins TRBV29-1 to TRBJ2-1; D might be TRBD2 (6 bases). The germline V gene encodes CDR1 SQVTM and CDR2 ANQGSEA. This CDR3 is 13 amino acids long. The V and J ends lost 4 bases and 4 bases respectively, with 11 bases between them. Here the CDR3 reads CSVALAGYNEQFF. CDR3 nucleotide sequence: TGCAGCGTTGCACTAGCAGGGTACAATGAGCAGTTCTTC.

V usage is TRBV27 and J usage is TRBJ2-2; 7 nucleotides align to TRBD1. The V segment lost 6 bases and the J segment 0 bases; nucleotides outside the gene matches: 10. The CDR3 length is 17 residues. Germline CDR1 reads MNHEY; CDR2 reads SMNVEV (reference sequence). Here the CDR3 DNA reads TGTGCCAGCAGCCCAACTCTAGACAGGGCGAACACCGGGGAGCTGTTTTTT. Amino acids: CASSPTLDRANTGELFF.

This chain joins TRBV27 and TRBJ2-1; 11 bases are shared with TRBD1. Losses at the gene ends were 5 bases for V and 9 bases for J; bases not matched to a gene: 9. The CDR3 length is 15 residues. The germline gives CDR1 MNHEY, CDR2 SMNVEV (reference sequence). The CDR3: CASSATGTGGTEQFF. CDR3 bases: TGTGCCAGCAGTGCCACCGGGACAGGGGGGACTGAGCAGTTCTTC.

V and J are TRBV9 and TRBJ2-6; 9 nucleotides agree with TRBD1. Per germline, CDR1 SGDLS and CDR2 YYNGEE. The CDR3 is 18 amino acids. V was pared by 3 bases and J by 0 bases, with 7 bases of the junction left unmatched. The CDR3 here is CASSAPGQGYSGANVLTF. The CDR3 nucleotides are TGTGCCAGCAGCGCCCCGGGACAGGGATACTCTGGGGCCAACGTCCTGACTTTC.

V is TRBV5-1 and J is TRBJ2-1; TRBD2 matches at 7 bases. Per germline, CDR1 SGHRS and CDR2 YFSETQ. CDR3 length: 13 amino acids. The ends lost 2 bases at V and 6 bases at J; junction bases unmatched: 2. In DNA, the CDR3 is TGCGCCAGCAGCTTATGGGAGGGCAATGAGCAGTTCTTC. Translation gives CASSLWEGNEQFF. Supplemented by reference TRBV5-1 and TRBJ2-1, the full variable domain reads KAGVTQTPRYLIKTRGQQVTLSCSPISGHRSVSWYQQTPGQGLQFLFEYFSETQRNKGNFPGRFSGRQFSNSRSEMNVSTLELGDSALYLCASSLWEGNEQFFGPGTRLTVL.

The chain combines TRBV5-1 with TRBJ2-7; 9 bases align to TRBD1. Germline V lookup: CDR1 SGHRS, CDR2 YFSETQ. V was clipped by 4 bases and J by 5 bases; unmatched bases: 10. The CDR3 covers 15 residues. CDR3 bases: TGCGCCAGCAGCGTCGAACAGGGGGCGAGGAACGAGCAGTACTTC. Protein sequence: CASSVEQGARNEQYF.

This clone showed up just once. CDR3 protein: CASSPSGSVSYEQYF. The CDR3 region has the DNA TGTGCCAGCAGCCCGAGCGGGAGCGTCTCCTACGAGCAGTACTTC. The rearrangement links TRBV7-9 to TRBJ2-7, with 8 bases identical to TRBD2. V dropped 5 bases and J dropped 0; count of bases not matched to a gene: 6. The CDR3 runs to 15 residues. Germline CDR1 SEHNR, CDR2 FQNEAQ (reference sequence).

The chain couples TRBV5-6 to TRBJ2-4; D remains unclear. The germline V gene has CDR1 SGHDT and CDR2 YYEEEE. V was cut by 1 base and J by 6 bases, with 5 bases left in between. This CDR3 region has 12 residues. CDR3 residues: CASSLSLNIQYF. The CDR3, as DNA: TGTGCCAGCAGCTTGTCTTTAAACATTCAGTACTTC.

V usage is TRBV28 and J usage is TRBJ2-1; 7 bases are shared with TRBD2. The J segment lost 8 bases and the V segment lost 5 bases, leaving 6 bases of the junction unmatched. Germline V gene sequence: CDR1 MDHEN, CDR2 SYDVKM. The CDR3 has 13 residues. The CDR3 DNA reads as TGTGCCAGCAGTGGACTAGTCCGAGATGAGCAGTTCTTC. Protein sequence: CASSGLVRDEQFF.